This is a list of T cell receptor beta chains from one sample in a study of blood T cells in healthy people across ages. TCRdb used MiXCR to reprocess the 5' RACE reads, holding one entry per CDR3 protein. This sample has about 640,000 distinct CDR3 sequences, with roughly 50% found just once. The sample taken for sequencing was blood. These receptors all come from a man aged 55 to 70 in good health. CDR3s include the opening cysteine and the closing phenylalanine or tryptophan. Each record gives: CDR3 protein, CDR3 DNA, clone size, V gene, D gene, J gene. D genes are given only for firm matches. The size entry is marked missing in some rows and otherwise reads once, few, many or a size class.

CDR3: CASSLEPGGPAGIPYEQYF
DNA: TGCGCCAGCAGCTTGGAACCAGGTGGGCCCGCAGGGATTCCGTACGAGCAGTACTTC
size: few
V: TRBV5-1
D: -
J: TRBJ2-7

CDR3: CASSWGDRVTETQYF
DNA: TGCGCCAGCAGCTGGGGGGACAGGGTAACAGAGACCCAGTACTTC
size: few
V: TRBV5-1
D: TRBD1
J: TRBJ2-5

CDR3: CASSQATHGEQFF
DNA: TGTGCCAGCAGCCAAGCTACCCACGGGGAGCAGTTCTTC
size: -
V: TRBV14
D: -
J: TRBJ2-1

CDR3: CASSLKDTPTTNEKLFF
DNA: TGCGCCAGCAGCCTAAAGGACACACCTACCACTAATGAAAAACTGTTTTTT
size: -
V: TRBV5-1
D: -
J: TRBJ1-4

CDR3: CSAKNRGNYGYTF
DNA: TGCAGTGCCAAAAACAGGGGAAACTATGGCTACACCTTC
size: once
V: TRBV20-1
D: TRBD1
J: TRBJ1-2

CDR3: CASSPDADRLYEQYF
DNA: TGCGCCAGCAGTCCAGATGCGGACCGACTCTACGAGCAGTACTTC
size: -
V: TRBV4-1
D: -
J: TRBJ2-7

CDR3: CASSKRGTASYGYTF
DNA: TGTGCCAGCAGCAAAAGAGGGACAGCCTCCTATGGCTACACCTTC
size: -
V: TRBV11-3
D: TRBD1
J: TRBJ1-2

CDR3: CAGSPDRAHYGYTF
DNA: TGTGCCGGCTCACCAGACAGGGCCCACTATGGCTACACCTTC
size: -
V: TRBV18
D: TRBD1
J: TRBJ1-2

CDR3: CASSPDGNTGELFF
DNA: TGCGCCAGCAGCCCCGACGGGAACACCGGGGAGCTGTTTTTT
size: -
V: TRBV5-1
D: -
J: TRBJ2-2

CDR3: CASSVGLAGSGANVLTF
DNA: TGTGCCAGCAGCGTCGGACTAGCGGGGTCCGGGGCCAACGTCCTGACTTTC
size: once
V: TRBV9
D: TRBD2
J: TRBJ2-6

CDR3: CSAMRTGSSYNEQFF
DNA: TGCAGTGCTATGCGCACGGGGAGCTCCTACAATGAGCAGTTCTTC
size: -
V: TRBV20-1
D: -
J: TRBJ2-1

CDR3: CASSLVSGDTEAFF
DNA: TGTGCCAGCAGCTTAGTCTCCGGGGACACTGAAGCTTTCTTT
size: few
V: TRBV7-2
D: -
J: TRBJ1-1

CDR3: CASSPPWDRGGEQYF
DNA: TGTGCCAGCTCACCACCATGGGACAGGGGCGGCGAGCAGTACTTC
size: -
V: TRBV18
D: TRBD1
J: TRBJ2-7

CDR3: CASSVVGGRDTGELFF
DNA: TGCGCCAGCAGCGTGGTCGGCGGGCGCGACACCGGGGAGCTGTTTTTT
size: -
V: TRBV5-1
D: -
J: TRBJ2-2

CDR3: CASRLPTDRGNSPLHF
DNA: TGTGCCAGCAGACTCCCTACCGACAGGGGTAATTCACCCCTCCACTTT
size: -
V: TRBV6-2/TRBV6-3
D: TRBD1
J: TRBJ1-6

CDR3: CASSLDRQNGYTF
DNA: TGTGCCAGCAGCTTAGATCGACAGAATGGCTACACCTTC
size: -
V: TRBV11-2
D: -
J: TRBJ1-2

CDR3: CSARVSGAPYNEQFF
DNA: TGCAGTGCTAGAGTTAGCGGGGCTCCCTACAATGAGCAGTTCTTC
size: -
V: TRBV20-1
D: TRBD2
J: TRBJ2-1

CDR3: CSGSTSGWATEAFF
DNA: TGCAGCGGTTCCACGTCCGGGTGGGCCACTGAAGCTTTCTTT
size: -
V: TRBV29-1
D: -
J: TRBJ1-1

CDR3: CASSPPWQTQYF
DNA: TGTGCCAGCAGTCCCCCGTGGCAGACCCAGTACTTC
size: -
V: TRBV12-3/TRBV12-4
D: -
J: TRBJ2-5

CDR3: CASSRRDIGNEKLFF
DNA: TGCGCCAGCAGCCGAAGGGACATTGGTAATGAAAAACTGTTTTTT
size: -
V: TRBV4-1
D: -
J: TRBJ1-4

CDR3: CASSPLQGYSNEQFF
DNA: TGTGCCAGCAGTCCCCTACAGGGGTACAGCAATGAGCAGTTCTTC
size: -
V: TRBV12-3/TRBV12-4
D: TRBD1
J: TRBJ2-1

CDR3: CASRLSGGASEQFF
DNA: TGTGCCAGCAGGTTGAGCGGGGGGGCGTCCGAGCAGTTCTTC
size: few
V: TRBV2
D: TRBD2
J: TRBJ2-1

CDR3: CASSVGASGGNTDTQYF
DNA: TGTGCCAGCAGCGTAGGGGCTAGCGGGGGGAACACAGATACGCAGTATTTT
size: -
V: TRBV9
D: TRBD2
J: TRBJ2-3

CDR3: CASSHFFGKRGETQYF
DNA: TGTGCCAGCAGCCATTTCTTTGGGAAAAGGGGAGAGACCCAGTACTTC
size: once
V: TRBV3-1
D: -
J: TRBJ2-5

CDR3: CASSVVAEGGSIYGYTF
DNA: TGTGCCAGCAGCGTAGTAGCCGAGGGGGGCTCCATCTATGGCTACACCTTC
size: -
V: TRBV9
D: -
J: TRBJ1-2

CDR3: CASSRRTGELFF
DNA: TGTGCCAGCAGTCGGAGGACCGGGGAGCTGTTTTTT
size: -
V: TRBV12-3/TRBV12-4
D: -
J: TRBJ2-2

CDR3: CASPKRGQSYEQYF
DNA: TGTGCCAGTCCGAAGCGGGGACAATCCTACGAGCAGTACTTC
size: -
V: TRBV6-2/TRBV6-3
D: -
J: TRBJ2-7

CDR3: CASRTGTGVDTRYF
DNA: TGTGCCAGCAGGACCGGGACAGGGGTAGATACGCGGTATTTT
size: -
V: TRBV6-2/TRBV6-3
D: TRBD1
J: TRBJ2-3

CDR3: CASSQGSGDSDTQYF
DNA: TGTGCCAGCAGCCAGGGTAGCGGGGACTCGGATACGCAGTATTTT
size: -
V: TRBV3-1
D: TRBD2
J: TRBJ2-3

CDR3: CASSPLGTGGDTQYF
DNA: TGTGCCAGCAGTCCCCTGGGGACGGGAGGGGATACGCAGTATTTT
size: many
V: TRBV12-3/TRBV12-4
D: TRBD2
J: TRBJ2-3

CDR3: CSVSGQGAPDTQYF
DNA: TGCAGCGTTAGCGGACAGGGGGCCCCAGATACGCAGTATTTT
size: -
V: TRBV29-1
D: TRBD1
J: TRBJ2-3

CDR3: CASSLSSSGGSYNEQFF
DNA: TGTGCCAGCAGCTTATCCTCTAGCGGGGGGTCCTACAATGAGCAGTTCTTC
size: once
V: TRBV7-2
D: TRBD2
J: TRBJ2-1

CDR3: CASSPGQGSNEQFF
DNA: TGCGCCAGCAGCCCGGGACAGGGGTCGAATGAGCAGTTCTTC
size: -
V: TRBV5-1
D: TRBD1
J: TRBJ2-1

CDR3: CSARGDSTLEEKLFF
DNA: TGCAGTGCCCGAGGGGACTCCACCCTGGAAGAAAAACTGTTTTTT
size: -
V: TRBV20-1
D: -
J: TRBJ1-4

CDR3: CASSQPGPQGYTF
DNA: TGTGCCAGCAGCCAACCTGGTCCGCAGGGCTACACCTTC
size: -
V: TRBV6-5
D: -
J: TRBJ1-2

CDR3: CASSPQGPGQASGANVLTF
DNA: TGTGCCAGCAGCCCACAGGGCCCGGGACAGGCCTCTGGGGCCAACGTCCTGACTTTC
size: -
V: TRBV21-1
D: -
J: TRBJ2-6

CDR3: CASSPQGRIYEQYF
DNA: TGTGCCAGCAGTCCACAGGGACGGATTTACGAGCAGTACTTC
size: few
V: TRBV27
D: -
J: TRBJ2-7

CDR3: CASSLKVSYPTGANVLTF
DNA: TGCGCCAGCAGCTTGAAGGTATCCTACCCCACTGGGGCCAACGTCCTGACTTTC
size: -
V: TRBV5-1
D: -
J: TRBJ2-6

CDR3: CASSEERGTSSYNSPLHF
DNA: TGTGCCAGCAGTGAGGAAAGGGGGACTAGCTCCTATAATTCACCCCTCCACTTT
size: -
V: TRBV2
D: -
J: TRBJ1-6

CDR3: CASSVSAGVSQETQYF
DNA: TGTGCCAGCAGCGTATCGGCAGGGGTTTCACAAGAGACCCAGTACTTC
size: -
V: TRBV9
D: -
J: TRBJ2-5

CDR3: CASSSGLAVYEQYF
DNA: TGTGCCAGCAGTTCGGGACTAGCAGTCTACGAGCAGTACTTC
size: -
V: TRBV12-3/TRBV12-4
D: TRBD2
J: TRBJ2-7

CDR3: CASSRRGSGGIGSPLHF
DNA: TGTGCCAGCAGCCGCAGAGGCTCGGGGGGGATAGGTTCACCCCTCCACTTT
size: -
V: TRBV5-6
D: -
J: TRBJ1-6

CDR3: CSARMAQDTQYF
DNA: TGCAGTGCTAGAATGGCGCAAGATACGCAGTATTTT
size: -
V: TRBV20-1
D: -
J: TRBJ2-3

CDR3: CASTNWGTTGGGNEQFF
DNA: TGTGCCAGCACCAACTGGGGGACTACTGGAGGGGGGAATGAGCAGTTCTTC
size: -
V: TRBV6-6
D: -
J: TRBJ2-1

CDR3: CSARRGTGVSGYTF
DNA: TGCAGTGCTAGAAGAGGGACAGGGGTGAGTGGCTACACCTTC
size: -
V: TRBV20-1
D: TRBD1
J: TRBJ1-2

CDR3: CATSDSTATGVYNEQFF
DNA: TGTGCCACCAGTGACTCTACCGCGACAGGGGTCTACAATGAGCAGTTCTTC
size: -
V: TRBV24-1
D: TRBD1
J: TRBJ2-1